One sample yielded the 23 T cell receptor beta chains listed below, sequenced in a study. TCRdb reprocessed the RT-PCR reads with MiXCR, giving one entry per CDR3 protein. Of around 700,000 distinct CDR3 sequences listed, 12% to 15% are singletons. The material sequenced was memory CD4+ T cells from blood. All receptors come from a female donor in good health, serving as a healthy control.

This clonotype was seen only a few times. The chain recombines TRBV20-1 with TRBJ1-1; TRBD1 might be the D (6 bases). CDR1 is DFQATT and CDR2 is SNEGSKA in the germline V gene (reference sequence). V lost 2 bases, J lost 3 bases, and 13 bases lay in between. This CDR3 spans 14 amino acids. CDR3 protein: CSARRTAGDTEAFF. CDR3 nucleotide sequence: TGCAGTGCTAGAAGGACAGCTGGGGACACTGAAGCTTTCTTT.

V usage is TRBV11-3 and J usage is TRBJ2-2; D is perhaps TRBD2 (5 bases). The V end lost 5 bases, the J end lost 0 bases, and 10 bases lay between the germline ends. CDR3 length: 15 amino acids. CDR1 is SGHNT and CDR2 is YENEEA in the germline V gene. Here the CDR3 reads CASSRGAANTGELFF. CDR3 in DNA: TGTGCCAGCAGCCGCGGAGCGGCGAACACCGGGGAGCTGTTTTTT.

The chain carries TRBV2 and TRBJ1-2; a weak D match, TRBD1 (6 bases). V was shortened by 7 bases and J by 4 bases, with 16 bases between the two germline ends. The CDR3 contains 14 residues. Germline V gene data show CDR1 as SNHLY and CDR2 as FYNNEI. The CDR3 loop reads CASTRQASGYGYTF. The CDR3 nucleotides read TGTGCCAGCACGAGACAGGCCTCTGGCTATGGCTACACCTTC. The entire variable domain, with the rest obtained from reference TRBV2 and TRBJ1-2, is as follows: EPEVTQTPSHQVTQMGQEVILRCVPISNHLYFYWYRQILGQKVEFLVSFYNNEISEKSEIFDDQFSVERPDGSNFTLKIRSTKLEDSAMYFCASTRQASGYGYTFGSGTRLTVV.

The chain links TRBV29-1 to TRBJ2-7; 11 bases are a match to TRBD1. V gave up 7 bases and J gave up 4 bases; unmatched junction bases: 9. This CDR3 spans 14 amino acids. Germline V gene data show CDR1 as SQVTM and CDR2 as ANQGSEA. The chain's CDR3 is CSAEAGTGGYEQYF. The CDR3 nucleotides read TGCAGCGCCGAAGCCGGGACAGGGGGTTACGAGCAGTACTTC.

Many counts were recorded for this clonotype. The chain has TRBV5-1 and TRBJ1-4; 9 bases line up with TRBD1. Trimming removed 5 bases from V and 3 bases from J; junction bases left unmatched: 8. Looked up from germline, CDR1 is SGHRS and CDR2 is YFSETQ. The length of the CDR3 is 16 residues. CDR3 DNA sequence: TGCGCCAGCAGGTCCGGGACAGGGCCGCCTAATGAAAAACTGTTTTTT. This codes for CASRSGTGPPNEKLFF.

This clonotype appeared many times. The chain uses TRBV6-5 and TRBJ2-7; no firm D call. Trimming removed 5 bases from V and 3 bases from J, with 8 bases in between. This CDR3 comprises 12 residues. Germline loops: CDR1 MNHEY, CDR2 SVGAGI. CDR3: CASSGSRYEQYF. The CDR3 DNA reads as TGTGCCAGCAGTGGTTCCCGCTACGAGCAGTACTTC.

This chain joins TRBV4-2 and TRBJ2-3; D call uncertain. V was pared by 2 bases and J by 1 base, with 13 bases between. There are 16 residues in the CDR3. Germline CDR1 and CDR2: LGHNA and YNFKEQ. This CDR3 reads CASSQPTPRGTDTQYF. The CDR3, as DNA: TGTGCCAGCAGCCAACCTACCCCGAGAGGCACAGATACGCAGTATTTT.

The chain employs TRBV20-1 and TRBJ1-6, with 9 bases aligning to TRBD1. CDR1 and CDR2 from the germline V gene are DFQATT and SNEGSKA (reference sequence). This CDR3 comprises 14 residues. J lost 9 bases, V lost 2 bases, and 5 bases had no gene match. CDR3 nucleotides: TGCAGTGCTAGACGAACAGGGGGCGGTTCACCCCTCCACTTT. It codes for CSARRTGGGSPLHF.

This clonotype was counted only a few times. This sequence joins TRBV7-2 and TRBJ2-5; 10 nucleotides line up with TRBD2. The ends lost 1 base at V and 5 bases at J; junction bases unmatched: 7. There are 16 residues in the CDR3. Germline-derived CDR1 and CDR2 are SGHTA and FQGNSA. The DNA of the CDR3 is TGTGCCAGCAGCTTAGACGCTCAGCGGGGGGGTGAGACCCAGTACTTC. It yields the protein CASSLDAQRGGETQYF.

CDR3 region: CASSQGQGNTGELFF. The DNA of the CDR3 is TGCGCCAGCAGCCAGGGACAGGGGAACACCGGGGAGCTGTTTTTT. The chain carries TRBV5-1 and TRBJ2-2, with TRBD1 matching over 9 bases. The J segment lost 1 base and the V segment lost 4 bases, leaving 2 bases of the junction unmatched. The CDR3 runs 15 residues. CDR1 is SGHRS and CDR2 is YFSETQ in the germline V gene.

This clonotype was counted ten times or more. The CDR3 is CSARSNPEQYF. The CDR3, as DNA: TGCAGTGCTAGATCCAACCCAGAGCAGTACTTC. The gene calls are TRBV20-1 and TRBJ2-7; D is unresolved. V was shortened by 2 bases and J by 7 bases, with 9 bases between the two germline ends. The CDR3 is made up of 11 amino acids. CDR1 is DFQATT and CDR2 is SNEGSKA in the germline V gene (reference sequence).

The table lists this clonotype with a few counts. The chain has TRBV15 and TRBJ1-2, with D perhaps TRBD1 (5 bases). The V end lost 8 bases, the J end lost 2 bases, and 15 bases lay between the germline ends. The length of the CDR3 is 14 residues. CDR1 is LNHNV, CDR2 YYDKDF, per germline (reference sequence). In DNA form, the CDR3 reads TGTGCCACCGCCCCGGCGGGGGTGAACTATGGCTACACCTTC. Protein sequence: CATAPAGVNYGYTF.

This clonotype was observed a few times. The chain links TRBV7-2 to TRBJ2-1; unclear D gene. Between the trimmed V and J ends, which lost 5 bases and 3 bases, there was a span of 14 bases. Germline assignment: CDR1 SGHTA and CDR2 FQGNSA. The CDR3 runs to 15 residues. The CDR3 spells CASSPRVPGYNEQFF. For the CDR3, the DNA is TGTGCCAGCAGCCCAAGAGTGCCGGGCTACAATGAGCAGTTCTTC.

V usage is TRBV18 and J usage is TRBJ2-3; TRBD2 matches 9 bases. Germline loops: CDR1 KGHSH, CDR2 LQKENI. The ends lost 1 base at V and 3 bases at J; junction bases unmatched: 11. The CDR3 loop spans 18 amino acids. DNA of the CDR3: TGTGCCAGCTCACCACGGGGCTCTAGCGGGGTCGGGACAGATACGCAGTATTTT. It specifies CASSPRGSSGVGTDTQYF.

V and J are TRBV5-1 and TRBJ1-4; 9 bases fit TRBD1. Germline-derived CDR1 and CDR2 are SGHRS and YFSETQ. The V gene end was trimmed by 0 bases and the J gene end by 8 bases; junction bases not matched to a gene: 8. The length of the CDR3 is 16 residues. The CDR3 DNA reads TGCGCCAGCAGCTTGGCCTGGGACAGGGTTGGAGAAAAACTGTTTTTT. Amino acids: CASSLAWDRVGEKLFF.

This clonotype was counted a few times. This chain uses TRBV7-9 with TRBJ2-1, with 10 nucleotides matching TRBD1. Germline V gives CDR1 SEHNR, CDR2 FQNEAQ (reference sequence). The V gene end was trimmed by 5 bases and the J gene end by 8 bases; junction bases not matched to a gene: 15. The CDR3 runs 17 residues. The CDR3 sequence is CASSRRWLTGGVDEQFF. The CDR3 DNA follows: TGTGCCAGCAGCCGAAGGTGGTTGACAGGGGGCGTCGATGAGCAGTTCTTC.

The chain combines TRBV12-3 or TRBV12-4 with TRBJ2-5, with a tentative D call TRBD1 (6 bases). The CDR3 extends over 12 amino acids. The V end was cut by 5 bases, the J end by 9 bases, with 13 bases between. The CDR3 DNA reads TGTGCCAGCAGTAATAGGGGGATGTCCCAGTACTTC. This sequence encodes CASSNRGMSQYF.

Only a few counts were recorded for this clonotype. This chain links TRBV18 with TRBJ2-1; the match to TRBD2 covers 7 bases. Germline lookup yields CDR1 KGHSH and CDR2 LQKENI. The V gene end was trimmed by 1 base and the J gene end by 2 bases; junction bases not matched to a gene: 17. CDR3 length: 20 amino acids. The CDR3 bases are TGTGCCAGCTCACCACAGGGTGCTAGCGGAACATTCAAGGCCTACAATGAGCAGTTCTTC. Protein sequence: CASSPQGASGTFKAYNEQFF.

The CDR3 loop is CASSRTSEGTQYF. The CDR3 region has the DNA TGTGCCAGCAGTAGGACTAGCGAGGGGACCCAGTACTTC. The chain uses TRBV6-5 and TRBJ2-5; 9 bases align to TRBD2. This CDR3 spans 13 amino acids. CDR1 and CDR2 from the germline V gene are MNHEY and SVGAGI. Germline trimming cut 5 bases from V and 7 bases from J; bases unmatched to any gene: 5.

This clonotype was seen a handful of times. This chain links TRBV7-3 with TRBJ2-3, with 8 positions matching TRBD1. The J segment lost 1 base and the V segment lost 2 bases, leaving 5 bases of the junction unmatched. The CDR3 is made up of 16 amino acids. CDR1 and CDR2 from the germline V gene are SGHTA and FQGTGA. The CDR3 bases are TGTGCCAGCAGCTTAGACCCGACAGGGGGCACAGATACGCAGTATTTT. Its protein product is CASSLDPTGGTDTQYF.

This clonotype has ten or more counts. The chain joins TRBV5-5 to TRBJ2-2; D perhaps matches TRBD1 (6 bases). There are 12 residues in the CDR3. The V end was cut by 4 bases, the J end by 7 bases, with 8 bases between. The germline gives CDR1 SGHKS, CDR2 YYEKEE (reference sequence). The CDR3 coding sequence is TGTGCCAGCAGCCAGGACAGCGGGGAGCTGTTTTTT. Its protein is CASSQDSGELFF.

Only a few counts were recorded for this clonotype. The rearrangement links TRBV6-2 or TRBV6-3 to TRBJ2-1; 10 nucleotides line up with TRBD2. The ends lost 10 bases at V and 7 bases at J; junction bases unmatched: 16. Germline CDR1 is MNHEY and CDR2 is SVGEGT. The CDR3 is 16 amino acids. The chain's CDR3 is CAINGRTLAGANEQFF. The DNA of the CDR3 is TGTGCCATAAACGGAAGGACCCTAGCGGGGGCAAATGAGCAGTTCTTC.

This clonotype showed up just once. This chain joins TRBV5-4 and TRBJ2-6; the D gene is possibly TRBD2 (5 bases). The CDR3 totals 14 residues. The V end lost 10 bases, the J end lost 0 bases, and 11 bases lay between the germline ends. Per the germline V gene, CDR1 is SGHNT and CDR2 is YYREEE (reference sequence). CDR3 DNA sequence: TGTGCCCCGGGGAGTTCCTCTGGGGCCAACGTCCTGACTTTC. Residues: CAPGSSSGANVLTF.